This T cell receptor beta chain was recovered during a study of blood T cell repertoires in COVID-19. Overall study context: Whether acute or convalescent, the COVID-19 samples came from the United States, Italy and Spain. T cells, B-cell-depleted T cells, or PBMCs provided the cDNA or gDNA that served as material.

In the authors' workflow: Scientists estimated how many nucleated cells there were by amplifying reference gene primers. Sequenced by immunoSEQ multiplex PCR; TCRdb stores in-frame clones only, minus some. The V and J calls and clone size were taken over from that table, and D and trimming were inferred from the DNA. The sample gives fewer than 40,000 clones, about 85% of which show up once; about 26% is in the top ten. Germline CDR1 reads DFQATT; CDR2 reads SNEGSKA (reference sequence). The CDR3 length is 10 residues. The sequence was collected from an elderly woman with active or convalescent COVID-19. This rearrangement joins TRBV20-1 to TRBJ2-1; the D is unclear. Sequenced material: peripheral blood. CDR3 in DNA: TGCAGCCTTTATCACAATGAGCAGTTCTTC. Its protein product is CSLYHNEQFF.